This T cell receptor (beta chain) was identified during a study of cytomegalovirus exposure and HLA in healthy donors. The CDR3 is 15 residues long. The germline V gene has CDR1 MDHEN and CDR2 SYDVKM. V gave up 1 base and J gave up 3 bases; unmatched junction bases: 6. The PCR ran on 60 Vbeta and 13 Jbeta primers. Libraries were prepared by immunoSEQ multiplex PCR; TCRdb keeps only in-frame clonotypes and omits some of them. The table records about 180,000 clones, around 78% of them present only once. The TCR comes from a woman aged 50 to 60 in good health and CMV-seropositive. The chain links TRBV28 to TRBJ2-7; TRBD1 aligns across 7 bases. Sequenced material: PBMCs. The CDR3 loop reads CASSLLEGQFYEQYF. CDR3 DNA sequence: TGTGCCAGCAGTTTATTAGAGGGACAGTTCTACGAGCAGTACTTC.